This T cell receptor (beta chain) was identified during a study of Ad26.COV2.S vaccination and SARS-CoV-2 variants (dated by TCRdb to 2020 to 2022). About the investigation overall: Sequencing of the TCRbeta repertoire served to evaluate the specificity and breadth of SARS-CoV-2-reactive T cell receptors following Ad26.COV2.S vaccination. A total of approximately 30 samples were included in the TCR-sequenced set, comprising about 20 Ad26.COV2.S vaccine recipients, 5 placebo recipients and 8 SARS-CoV-2 convalescent individuals.

Trimming leaves V shorter by 2 bases and J shorter by 2 bases, with the junction holding 3 bases beyond the gene matches. CDR1 and CDR2 were assigned from the germline V gene as KGHSH and LQKENI. The CDR3 covers 15 residues, taking in both the cysteine and the phenylalanine. Here the CDR3 DNA is all that survives: 45 bases in frame from base 1. What the work shows at the level of the full study, not this receptor alone: Substantial breadth of spike-specific CD8+ and CD4+ T cell responses was reported after vaccination. Spike-specific TCR breadth was higher in Ad26.COV2.S recipients than in placebo recipients (P = 0.0014). Non-spike TCR breadth was comparable between vaccine and placebo recipients, consistent with the vaccine containing only spike. The authors noted that the TCR breadth and depth analyses may have underestimated total T cell responses.

As to this clone: Its cognate antigen has yet to be identified. Base qualities are missing; no much larger clone stands one base away.

The sample's time point label is to be understood as: individuals recovered from natural SARS-CoV-2 infection. The immunoSEQ Assay was the method used to sequence TCRbeta CDR3 regions. After extraction, genomic DNA underwent amplification by bias-controlled multiplex PCR, followed by high-throughput sequencing. Per the authors' processing: To quantify the absolute abundance of each unique TCRbeta CDR3 region, sequences were collapsed and filtered. T cell fraction was estimated by normalization of TCRbeta template counts to usable DNA, with usable DNA being measured through amplification of reference genes present in all nucleated cells. Repertoire TCRs were annotated as SARS-CoV-2-specific by exact matching of V gene, CDR3 amino acid sequence and J gene to a known reactive TCR set. The reference SARS-CoV-2 TCR set came from MIRA and was filtered for enrichment in COVID-19-positive ImmuneCODE repertoires, removing public or cross-reactive TCRs. Drawing on the MIRA antigens, annotated TCRs were analysed further at the level of specific ORF or position within ORF. Depth was the summed frequency of annotated unique rearrangements, while breadth was defined as annotated unique rearrangements over total unique productive rearrangements. TCR breadth was compared between groups using two-sided Wilcoxon rank-sum tests. TCRdb limited this immuneACCESS table to in-frame rearrangements with V and J called. A share of clones is missing; checked studies link under half to unresolved V genes, and the rest is unexplained. D and trimming come from the DNA, and the V and J calls and clone size come from that table. The sample has about 350,000 clones on record, just over 90% of them singletons. Together, the top ten hold 3.9% of the sample.

The specimen was peripheral blood, collected after recovery from COVID-19. The source is a human donor who had recovered from COVID-19. The V and J segments used are TRBV18 and TRBJ2-7; 10 of the junction bases match TRBD2. The sequence in DNA is TGTGCCAGCTCACCAGGGCTAGCGGGAGCCTACGAGCAGTACTTC. It is translated as CASSPGLAGAYEQYF.